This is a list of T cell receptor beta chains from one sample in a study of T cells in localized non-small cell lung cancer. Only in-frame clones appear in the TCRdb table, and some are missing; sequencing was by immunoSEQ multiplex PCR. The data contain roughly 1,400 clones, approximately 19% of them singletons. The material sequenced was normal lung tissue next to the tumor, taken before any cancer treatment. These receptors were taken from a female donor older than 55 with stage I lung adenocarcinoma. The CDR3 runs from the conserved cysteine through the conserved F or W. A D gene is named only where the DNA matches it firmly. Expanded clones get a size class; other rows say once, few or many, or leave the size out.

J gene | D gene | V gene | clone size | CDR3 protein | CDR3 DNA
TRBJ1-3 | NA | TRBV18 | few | CASSQQGAGNTIYF | TGTGCCAGCTCACAACAGGGAGCTGGAAACACCATATATTTT
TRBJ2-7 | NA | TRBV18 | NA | CASSPSGVSYEQYF | TGTGCCAGCTCACCGTCGGGGGTCTCCTACGAGCAGTACTTC
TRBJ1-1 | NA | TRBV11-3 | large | CASSLTGTNTEAFF | TGTGCCAGCAGTTTAACAGGGACGAACACTGAAGCTTTCTTT
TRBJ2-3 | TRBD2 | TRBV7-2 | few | CASSRISGGAFSTDTQYF | TGTGCCAGCAGCCGGATTAGCGGGGGAGCCTTTAGCACAGATACGCAGTATTTT
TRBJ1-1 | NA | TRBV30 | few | CAWKGGNTEAFF | TGTGCCTGGAAGGGGGGGAACACTGAAGCTTTCTTT
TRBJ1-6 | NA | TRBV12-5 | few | CASGFEGGAGSPLHF | TGTGCTAGTGGTTTTGAGGGGGGCGCCGGTTCACCCCTCCACTTT
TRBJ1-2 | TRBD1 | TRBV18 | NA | CASAIQGGGYGYTF | TGTGCCAGCGCGATTCAGGGGGGCGGCTATGGCTACACCTTC
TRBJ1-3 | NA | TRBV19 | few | CASVTSVGGNTIYF | TGTGCCAGCGTTACTTCCGTCGGGGGGAACACCATATATTTT
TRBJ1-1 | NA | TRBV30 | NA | CAWTQGSTEAFF | TGTGCCTGGACACAGGGAAGTACTGAAGCTTTCTTT
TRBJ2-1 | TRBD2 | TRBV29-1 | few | CSVGGSGPRSYNEQFF | TGCAGCGTTGGGGGTAGCGGGCCCCGCTCCTACAATGAGCAGTTCTTC
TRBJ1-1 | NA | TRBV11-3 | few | CASSFGSAWGNTEAFF | TGTGCCAGCAGCTTCGGCAGCGCTTGGGGTAACACTGAAGCTTTCTTT
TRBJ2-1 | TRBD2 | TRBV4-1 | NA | CASSQAVGSGGYEQFF | TGCGCCAGCAGCCAAGCGGTCGGGAGCGGGGGTTATGAGCAGTTCTTC
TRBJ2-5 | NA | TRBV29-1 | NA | CSVVGTQETQYF | TGCAGCGTTGTTGGAACTCAAGAGACCCAGTACTTC
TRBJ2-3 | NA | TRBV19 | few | CASSYTVTDTQYF | TGTGCCAGTAGTTACACGGTCACAGATACGCAGTATTTT
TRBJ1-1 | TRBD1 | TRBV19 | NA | CASLNSLWTGTEAFF | TGTGCCAGTCTCAACTCCCTTTGGACAGGCACTGAAGCTTTCTTT
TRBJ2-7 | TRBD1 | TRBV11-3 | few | CASRRTGTGGWEQYF | TGTGCCAGCAGAAGAACCGGGACAGGGGGGTGGGAGCAGTACTTC
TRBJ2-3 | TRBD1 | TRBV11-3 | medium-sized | CASSWATGAGDTQYF | TGTGCCAGCAGCTGGGCGACAGGGGCAGGAGATACGCAGTATTTT
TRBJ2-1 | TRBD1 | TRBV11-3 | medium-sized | CASSFGTGHSEQFF | TGTGCCAGCAGCTTCGGGACAGGTCACAGTGAGCAGTTCTTC
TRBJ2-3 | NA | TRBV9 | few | CASSAGTPDTQYF | TGTGCCAGCAGCGCCGGGACTCCAGATACGCAGTATTTT
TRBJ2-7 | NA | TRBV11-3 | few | CASSLGSRQLYEQYF | TGTGCCAGCAGCCTGGGGTCGAGACAGCTCTACGAGCAGTACTTC
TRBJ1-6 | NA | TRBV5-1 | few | CASSLDGRSNSPLHF | TGCGCCAGCAGCTTGGATGGCAGGTCAAATTCACCCCTCCACTTT
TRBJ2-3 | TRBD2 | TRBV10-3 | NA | CAASLLAGGPDTQYF | TGTGCCGCCTCCCTTTTAGCGGGGGGTCCAGATACGCAGTATTTT
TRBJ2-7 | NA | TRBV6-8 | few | CATQGGQTYEQYF | TGTGCCACCCAGGGGGGGCAGACCTACGAGCAGTACTTC
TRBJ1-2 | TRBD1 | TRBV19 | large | CASRDGGQEWRGGYTF | TGTGCCAGTAGAGACGGGGGACAGGAATGGCGGGGTGGCTACACCTTC
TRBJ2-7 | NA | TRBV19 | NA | CASSIDASILYEQYF | TGTGCCAGTAGTATAGATGCGAGCATACTCTACGAGCAGTACTTC
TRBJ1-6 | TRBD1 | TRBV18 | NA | CASSLSTGINSPLHF | TGTGCCAGCTCACTTTCGACAGGGATCAATTCACCCCTCCACTTT
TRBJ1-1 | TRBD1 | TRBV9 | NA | CASSARINRQGNEAFF | TGTGCCAGCAGCGCCCGAATTAATAGACAGGGGAATGAAGCTTTCTTT
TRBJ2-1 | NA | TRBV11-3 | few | CASSLWGPTYNEQFF | TGTGCCAGCAGCTTGTGGGGGCCCACCTACAATGAGCAGTTCTTC
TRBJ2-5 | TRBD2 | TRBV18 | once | CASSPFETSGLQETQYF | TGTGCCAGCTCACCGTTTGAAACTAGCGGGTTACAAGAGACCCAGTACTTC
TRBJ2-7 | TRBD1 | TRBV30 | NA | CAWSVDRGYEQYF | TGTGCCTGGAGTGTAGACAGGGGCTACGAGCAGTACTTC
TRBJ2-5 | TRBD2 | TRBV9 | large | CASSARTSGVQETQYF | TGTGCCAGCAGCGCTCGGACTAGCGGGGTTCAAGAGACCCAGTACTTC
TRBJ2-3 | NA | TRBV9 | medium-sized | CASSWGHYTQYF | TGTGCCAGCAGTTGGGGACACTATACGCAGTATTTT
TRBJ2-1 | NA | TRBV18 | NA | CASSPQALRHNEQFF | TGTGCCAGCTCACCCCAGGCTCTTCGCCACAATGAGCAGTTCTTC
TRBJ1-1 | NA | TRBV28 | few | CASSFMAGSEAFF | TGTGCCAGCAGTTTCATGGCTGGCAGTGAAGCTTTCTTT
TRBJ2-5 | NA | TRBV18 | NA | CASSQSGTQETQYF | TGTGCCAGCTCACAATCAGGGACACAAGAGACCCAGTACTTC
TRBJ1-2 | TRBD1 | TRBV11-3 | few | CASSFDRGTNYGYTF | TGTGCCAGCAGTTTTGACAGGGGGACTAACTATGGCTACACCTTC
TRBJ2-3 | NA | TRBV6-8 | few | CASKGSRGTRPDGDTQYF | TGTGCCAGCAAAGGCTCGCGAGGGACCCGACCAGACGGGGATACGCAGTATTTT
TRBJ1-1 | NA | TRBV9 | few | CASSQQGHRRMNTEAFF | TGTGCCAGCAGTCAACAGGGACATCGTCGCATGAACACTGAAGCTTTCTTT
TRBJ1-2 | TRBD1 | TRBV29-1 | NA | CSVDGKRGQSNGYTF | TGCAGCGTTGACGGGAAAAGGGGACAGTCGAATGGCTACACCTTC
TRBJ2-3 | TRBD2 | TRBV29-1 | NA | CSVEDLGGSSTDTQYF | TGCAGCGTTGAAGATCTTGGCGGGAGTAGCACAGATACGCAGTATTTT
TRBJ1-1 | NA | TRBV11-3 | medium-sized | CASSSKGSPQEAFF | TGTGCCAGCAGTTCAAAGGGGAGTCCCCAGGAAGCTTTCTTT
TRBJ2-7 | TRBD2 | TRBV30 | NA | CAWSRRLAGEHSYEQYF | TGTGCCTGGAGTAGGAGGCTAGCGGGAGAGCACTCCTACGAGCAGTACTTC
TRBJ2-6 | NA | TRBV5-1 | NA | CASSFGSGANVLTF | TGCGCCAGCAGCTTTGGCTCTGGGGCCAACGTCCTGACTTTC
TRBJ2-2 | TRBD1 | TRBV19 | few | CASSTIQGAVSGELFF | TGTGCCAGTAGTACTATACAGGGGGCGGTGTCCGGGGAGCTGTTTTTT
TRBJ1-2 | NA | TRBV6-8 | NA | CASSVGQDYGYTF | TGTGCCAGCAGTGTGGGCCAGGACTATGGCTACACCTTC
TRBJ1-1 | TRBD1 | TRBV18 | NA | CASSPIGRGHEAFF | TGTGCCAGCTCACCAATAGGCAGGGGGCACGAAGCTTTCTTT
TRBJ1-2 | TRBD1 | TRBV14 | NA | CASSLRDRGRGGYTF | TGTGCCAGCAGCCTCCGGGACAGGGGCCGCGGTGGCTACACCTTC
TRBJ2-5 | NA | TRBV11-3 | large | CASSLETGRRAQYF | TGTGCCAGCAGCTTAGAAACAGGGCGCAGGGCCCAGTACTTC
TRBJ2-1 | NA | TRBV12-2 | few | CASRFPPRTSGSHEQFF | TGTGCAAGTCGCTTTCCCCCCAGGACTAGCGGGAGTCATGAGCAGTTCTTC
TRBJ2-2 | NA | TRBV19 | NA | CASTPERGAGELFF | TGTGCCAGTACCCCAGAGAGGGGGGCGGGGGAGCTGTTTTTT
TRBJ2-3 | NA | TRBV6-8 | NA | CASSQTALTDTQYF | TGTGCCAGCAGTCAGACGGCCCTCACAGATACGCAGTATTTT
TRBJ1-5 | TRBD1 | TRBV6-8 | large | CASSHDRGRQPQHF | TGTGCCAGCAGCCACGACAGGGGAAGGCAGCCCCAGCATTTT
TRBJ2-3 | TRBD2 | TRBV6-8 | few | CASMFILAGGLRTDTQYF | TGTGCCAGCATGTTTATACTAGCGGGGGGCCTACGCACAGATACGCAGTATTTT
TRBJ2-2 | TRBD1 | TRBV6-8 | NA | CASSQQGSSGELFF | TGTGCCAGCAGCCAACAGGGGTCAAGCGGGGAGCTGTTTTTT
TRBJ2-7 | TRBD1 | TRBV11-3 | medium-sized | CASSLRRGNYEQYF | TGTGCCAGCAGCTTACGCAGGGGGAACTACGAGCAGTACTTC
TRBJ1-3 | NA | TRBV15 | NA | CATSRVVGGDGNTIYF | TGTGCCACCAGCAGAGTTGTCGGGGGTGATGGAAACACCATATATTTT
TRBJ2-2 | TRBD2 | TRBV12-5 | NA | CASGLRVAGGTGELFF | TGTGCTAGTGGTTTGAGGGTAGCGGGAGGCACCGGGGAGCTGTTTTTT
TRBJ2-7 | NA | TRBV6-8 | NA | CASSSSDGYEQYF | TGTGCCAGCAGTTCCTCGGACGGGTACGAGCAGTACTTC
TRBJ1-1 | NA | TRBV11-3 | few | CASSPEVLRDLGTEAFF | TGTGCCAGCAGCCCCGAGGTGCTCCGGGACCTTGGGACTGAAGCTTTCTTT